This TCR beta chain was captured in a study of T cell responses to AZD1222 COVID-19 vaccine. Libraries were prepared by immunoSEQ multiplex PCR; TCRdb keeps only in-frame clonotypes and omits some of them. The top ten hold less than 10% of the sample, which has under 110,000 clones, roughly 88% seen once. This CDR3 contains 12 residues. CDR1 is SGHNT, CDR2 YENEEA, per germline. V was shortened by 5 bases and J by 3 bases, with 7 bases between the two germline ends. As concerns this clone: What it binds is not known.

Study-wide points: Only 5 or 6 AZD1222 recipients were seropositive at baseline. Most donors were white British, females outnumbered males, and clonal diversity was possibly underestimated.

This chain joins TRBV11-3 and TRBJ2-5, with D possibly being TRBD1 (6 bases). The origin of this receptor is an adult who received the AZD1222 COVID-19 vaccine. Specimen: peripheral blood, collected 28 days after the second AZD1222 dose. CDR3 sequence reads: CASSRQEETQYF. The CDR3 coding sequence is TGTGCCAGCAGCCGACAGGAAGAGACCCAGTACTTC.